A single sample is the source of the 9 T cell receptor beta chains below, sequenced in a study of T cell repertoires in cytomegalovirus infection. A single record per CDR3 protein comes from TCRdb applying MiXCR to the reads. The sample yields about 600,000 distinct CDR3 sequences, approximately 24% seen once. Sequencing was performed on CD8+ T cells from PBMCs. The receptor set was obtained from a human donor in good health (CMV status not recorded). Some clones in this sample may be carry-over from other donors' samples.

The rearrangement links TRBV7-9 to TRBJ2-3; no reliable D call. V dropped 6 bases and J dropped 4 bases, with 8 bases sitting between them. CDR1 is SEHNR and CDR2 is FQNEAQ in the germline V gene (reference sequence). The CDR3 contains 12 residues. The CDR3 region is CASRTTSDTQYF. In DNA, the CDR3 is TGTGCCAGCAGGACGACGTCAGATACGCAGTATTTT.

The genes are TRBV6-2 or TRBV6-3 and TRBJ1-5; D call uncertain. The germline V and J ends were trimmed by 0 bases and 0 bases, with 12 bases remaining between them. There are 17 residues in the CDR3. The germline V gene encodes CDR1 MNHEY and CDR2 SVGEGT. CDR3 DNA: TGTGCCAGCAGTTACTCGTATCCCCAGGTTAGCAATCAGCCCCAGCATTTT. Its translation is CASSYSYPQVSNQPQHF.

This clonotype was counted once. The chain combines TRBV5-5 with TRBJ2-1; D might be TRBD1 or TRBD2, each matching 7 bases. This CDR3 has 15 amino acids. Trimming cost V 1 base and J 7 bases, with 15 bases left between them. CDR1 is SGHKS and CDR2 is YYEKEE in the germline V gene (reference sequence). CDR3 loop: CASSLTSEGANEQFF. DNA of the CDR3: TGTGCCAGCAGCTTGACTAGCGAGGGGGCGAATGAGCAGTTCTTC.

The chain carries TRBV27 and TRBJ2-5; 10 nucleotides align to TRBD2. This CDR3 comprises 14 residues. Germline V gene lookup returns CDR1 MNHEY and CDR2 SMNVEV (reference sequence). Unmatched junction bases numbered 3, after V lost 6 bases and J lost 2 bases. The CDR3 reads CASRAGGWQETQYF. CDR3 bases: TGTGCCAGCAGAGCGGGGGGGTGGCAAGAGACCCAGTACTTC.

This clonotype showed up many times. The chain employs TRBV7-2 and TRBJ2-6, with 8 bases lining up with TRBD1. The CDR3 covers 18 residues. CDR1 is SGHTA, CDR2 FQGNSA, per germline. V trimming: 2 bases; J trimming: 0 bases; junction bases outside the gene matches: 6. Here the CDR3 reads CASSLSVRGHSGANVLTF. The CDR3 coding sequence is TGTGCCAGCAGCTTATCGGTCAGGGGGCACTCTGGGGCCAACGTCCTGACTTTC.

As DNA, the CDR3 is TGCAGTGCCAACAGGGGGTTGGACAATGAGCAGTTCTTC. Protein product: CSANRGLDNEQFF. The chain couples TRBV20-1 to TRBJ2-1; 8 nucleotides align to TRBD1. CDR3 length: 13 amino acids. J lost 5 bases, V lost 6 bases, and 6 bases had no gene match. Germline-derived CDR1 and CDR2 are DFQATT and SNEGSKA (reference sequence).

The chain couples TRBV4-2 to TRBJ2-5; D is undetermined. Germline V CDR1 and CDR2: LGHNA, YNFKEQ. This CDR3 has 17 residues. Trimming left V 0 bases short and J 1 base short, with 15 bases between. The CDR3 region is CASSQDSQVMLQETQYF. In DNA, the CDR3 is TGTGCCAGCAGCCAAGATTCGCAGGTTATGCTCCAAGAGACCCAGTACTTC.

V usage is TRBV28 and J usage is TRBJ1-1; D is uncertain. The germline V and J ends were trimmed by 5 bases and 5 bases, with 9 bases remaining between them. Germline CDR1 is MDHEN and CDR2 is SYDVKM. CDR3 length equals 12 residues. The CDR3 reads CASSVFGTEAFF. In DNA, the CDR3 is TGTGCCAGCAGTGTATTTGGGACTGAAGCTTTCTTT. Complete variable domain (other parts from reference TRBV28 and TRBJ1-1): DVKVTQSSRYLVKRTGEKVFLECVQDMDHENMFWYRQDPGLGLRLIYFSYDVKMKEKGDIPEGYSVSREKKERFSLILESASTNQTSMYLCASSVFGTEAFFGQGTRLTVV.

This clonotype was detected ten times or more. The chain links TRBV7-2 to TRBJ2-2; D remains unclear. CDR3 length: 15 amino acids. The V and J ends lost 5 bases and 2 bases respectively, with 12 bases between them. Germline CDR1 is SGHTA and CDR2 is FQGNSA. CDR3 nucleotide sequence: TGTGCCAGCAGCCCCCGACAAAAAAACACCGGGGAGCTGTTTTTT. It is translated as CASSPRQKNTGELFF.